This TCR beta chain was observed in a study of blood T cell repertoires in COVID-19. Study in general: Collection of acute and convalescent COVID-19 samples took place in the United States, Italy and Spain.

This clone qualifies as medium-sized. In the authors' methods: Estimation of nucleated cell counts was performed using reference gene primer amplification. Some clones are missing from TCRdb's copy, which holds only in-frame ones; the method was immunoSEQ multiplex PCR. The V and J calls and clone size were taken over from that table, and D and trimming were inferred from the DNA. Among some 150,000 clones listed, over 75% were seen once. The source is a human donor in a cohort sampled during active COVID-19. Sequenced: peripheral blood.

The CDR3 protein is CASSFTGVHEQYF. The CDR3 DNA sequence: TGTGCCAGCAGCTTTACAGGGGTCCACGAGCAGTACTTC. V and J are TRBV7-3 and TRBJ2-7; 7 bases map to TRBD1. Per germline, CDR1 SGHTA and CDR2 FQGTGA. The V and J ends lost 3 bases and 5 bases, in that order; junction bases with no gene match: 4. This CDR3 has 13 residues.